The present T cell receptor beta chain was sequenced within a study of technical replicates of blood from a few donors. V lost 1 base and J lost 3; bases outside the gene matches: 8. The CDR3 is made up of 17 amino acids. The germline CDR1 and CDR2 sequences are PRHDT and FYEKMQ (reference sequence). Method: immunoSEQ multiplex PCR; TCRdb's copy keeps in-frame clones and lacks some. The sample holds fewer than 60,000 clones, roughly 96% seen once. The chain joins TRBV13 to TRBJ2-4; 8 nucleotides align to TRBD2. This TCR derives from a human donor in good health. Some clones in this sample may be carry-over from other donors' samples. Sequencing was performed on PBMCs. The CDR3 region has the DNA TGTGCCAGCAGCTTAGCCCCCCGGGGGGGGGTCAAAAACATTCAGTACTTC. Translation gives CASSLAPRGGVKNIQYF.